This TCR beta chain was recorded in a study of PD-1 blockade in mismatch repair-deficient tumors. General study points: Tumor-resident clones, often undetectable pretreatment in blood, expanded then contracted after pembrolizumab.

The CDR3 sequence is 18 residues long. With V trimmed by 3 bases and J by 5 bases, 16 bases remained unmatched. Germline CDR1 reads SQVTM; CDR2 reads ANQGSEA. Concerning this clone itself: Antigen specificity is unknown.

All patients were mismatch repair deficient, assessed by either PCR or immunohistochemistry. The TCR-sequenced patients were a few responders to pembrolizumab. Sequencing was performed with immunoSEQ multiplex PCR; in TCRdb, only in-frame clones are kept and a portion is missing. This repertoire shows 90,000 to 130,000 clones, roughly 80% found once; its top ten account for less than 5.5%. The V and J genes are TRBV29-1 and TRBJ1-1; TRBD1 matches at 12 bases. The starting material was peripheral blood, obtained 60 weeks after starting pembrolizumab. The clonotype was recovered from an adult with mismatch repair-deficient cancer. CDR3 bases: TGCAGCGTTGACCCTTTGTGGGGACAGGGGGCAAAGGGGACTGAAGCTTTCTTT. This encodes CSVDPLWGQGAKGTEAFF.